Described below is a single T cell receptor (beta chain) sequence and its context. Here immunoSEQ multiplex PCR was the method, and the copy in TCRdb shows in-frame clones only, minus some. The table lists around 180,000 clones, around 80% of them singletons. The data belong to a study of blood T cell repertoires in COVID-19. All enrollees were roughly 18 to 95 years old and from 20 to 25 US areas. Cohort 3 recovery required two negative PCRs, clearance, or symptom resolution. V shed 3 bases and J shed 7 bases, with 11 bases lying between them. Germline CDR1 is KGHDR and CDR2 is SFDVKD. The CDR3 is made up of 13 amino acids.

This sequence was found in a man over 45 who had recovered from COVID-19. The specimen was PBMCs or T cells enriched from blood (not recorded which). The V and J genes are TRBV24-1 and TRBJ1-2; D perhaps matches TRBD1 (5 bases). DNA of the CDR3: TGTGCCACCAGTGATATTCAGGGAGGTGGCTACACCTTC. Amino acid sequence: CATSDIQGGGYTF.